This T cell receptor beta chain was sequenced for a study of T cells in Graves' hyperthyroidism and ophthalmopathy. Germline CDR1 is SGHRS and CDR2 is YFSETQ. Trimming took 7 bases from V and 0 from J, leaving 14 bases between them. The CDR3 has 15 amino acids. TCR beta CDR3 sequences were amplified from RNA transcripts. First-round RT-PCR targeting the TCR CDR3 was performed with the HTBI primer set. TCRdb independently ran MiXCR on the multiplex PCR reads; one entry per CDR3 protein. The table includes hundreds of thousands of distinct CDR3 sequences, approximately 13% detected once. In its sample, this clonotype was seen a few times.

J is TRBJ2-1 and V is TRBV5-1; D possibly corresponds to TRBD2 (6 bases). Sequenced input: blood. This receptor was taken from a woman in her thirties or forties with Graves' ophthalmopathy. The CDR3 here is CASRGVTNSYNEQFF. CDR3 coding DNA: TGCGCCAGCCGCGGGGTAACGAACTCCTACAATGAGCAGTTCTTC. Based on the CDR3 plus reference TRBV5-1 and TRBJ2-1, the full variable domain is KAGVTQTPRYLIKTRGQQVTLSCSPISGHRSVSWYQQTPGQGLQFLFEYFSETQRNKGNFPGRFSGRQFSNSRSEMNVSTLELGDSALYLCASRGVTNSYNEQFFGPGTRLTVL.